This TCR beta chain was recovered during a study of T cells in Graves' hyperthyroidism and ophthalmopathy. This clonotype was counted at least ten times. Authors of the study amplified TCR beta CDR3 regions from RNA transcripts. HTBI primers drove first-round RT-PCR of the TCR CDR3. TCRdb reanalysed the multiplex PCR reads using MiXCR and keeps one entry per CDR3 protein. The sample shows 200,000 to 250,000 distinct CDR3 sequences, about 15% of them seen only once. There are 16 residues in the CDR3. Germline assignment: CDR1 SGHAT and CDR2 FQDESV (reference sequence). After removal of 3 bases from V and 0 bases from J, the junction contained 6 bases not matched to a gene.

The source material was blood. This receptor was identified in a woman between 18 and 29 years old with Graves' ophthalmopathy. The genes are TRBV11-1 and TRBJ1-1, with 8 bases identical to TRBD1. DNA of the CDR3: TGTGCCAGCAGCTTGTTGTCAGGGGGCATGAACACTGAAGCTTTCTTT. Its protein is CASSLLSGGMNTEAFF. Drawing the rest from reference TRBV11-1 and TRBJ1-1, the complete variable domain is EAEVAQSPRYKITEKSQAVAFWCDPISGHATLYWYRQILGQGPELLVQFQDESVVDDSQLPKDRFSAERLKGVDSTLKIQPAELGDSAMYLCASSLLSGGMNTEAFFGQGTRLTVV.